This is a list of T cell receptor beta chains from one sample in a study of shared clonotypes between healthy human individuals. The table came from immunoSEQ multiplex PCR; TCRdb's copy has only in-frame clones and leaves some out. This sample yields a few million clones, of which around 95% are seen a single time; roughly 0.13% belongs to the top ten. Sequenced input: naive CD4+ T cells sorted from blood. These receptors came from a man in his late teens or twenties in good health. Both conserved end residues are part of each CDR3. Fields, in order: D gene, clone size, CDR3 length, V gene, J gene, CDR3 protein, CDR3 DNA. A D gene is named only where the DNA matches it firmly. Size is stated for part of the rows, as once, few or many counts, or as a class when the clone is expanded.

d_gene: -
abundance: once
len: 15
v_gene: TRBV7-2
j_gene: TRBJ2-3
CDR3aa: CASSLQAASTDTQYF
CDR3nt: TGTGCCAGCAGCTTACAGGCTGCTAGCACAGATACGCAGTATTTT

d_gene: -
abundance: once
len: 14
v_gene: TRBV7-9
j_gene: TRBJ1-5
CDR3aa: CASSKGPGEKPQHF
CDR3nt: TGTGCCAGCAGCAAGGGGCCGGGAGAGAAGCCCCAGCATTTT

d_gene: -
abundance: -
len: 13
v_gene: TRBV7-2
j_gene: TRBJ2-7
CDR3aa: CASSLTGLNEQYF
CDR3nt: TGTGCCAGCAGCTTGACAGGTTTGAACGAGCAGTACTTC

d_gene: -
abundance: -
len: 12
v_gene: TRBV19
j_gene: TRBJ2-3
CDR3aa: CASSPRDNTQYF
CDR3nt: TGTGCCAGTAGTCCCAGGGATAATACGCAGTATTTT

d_gene: TRBD2
abundance: -
len: 16
v_gene: TRBV19
j_gene: TRBJ2-2
CDR3aa: CASSIGVAGVTGELFF
CDR3nt: TGTGCCAGTAGTATAGGGGTAGCGGGAGTAACCGGGGAGCTGTTTTTT

d_gene: -
abundance: -
len: 15
v_gene: TRBV6-5
j_gene: TRBJ1-4
CDR3aa: CASSYSGTSDEKLFF
CDR3nt: TGTGCCAGCAGTTACTCCGGGACAAGCGATGAAAAACTGTTTTTT

d_gene: -
abundance: once
len: 14
v_gene: TRBV6-5
j_gene: TRBJ2-6
CDR3aa: CASSRASGANVLTF
CDR3nt: TGTGCCAGCAGCCGGGCCTCTGGGGCCAACGTCCTGACTTTC

d_gene: TRBD1
abundance: -
len: 15
v_gene: TRBV7-2
j_gene: TRBJ2-7
CDR3aa: CASSFPGQDSYEQYF
CDR3nt: TGTGCCAGCAGCTTTCCGGGACAGGACTCCTACGAGCAGTACTTC

d_gene: TRBD2
abundance: -
len: 15
v_gene: TRBV18
j_gene: TRBJ2-1
CDR3aa: CASSLGLAGSNEQFF
CDR3nt: TGTGCCAGCTCACTGGGACTAGCGGGAAGCAATGAGCAGTTCTTC

d_gene: TRBD2
abundance: -
len: 14
v_gene: TRBV27
j_gene: TRBJ2-1
CDR3aa: CASSLISGRDEQFF
CDR3nt: TGTGCCAGCAGTTTGATTAGCGGGAGGGATGAGCAGTTCTTC

d_gene: -
abundance: -
len: 12
v_gene: TRBV6-5
j_gene: TRBJ2-3
CDR3aa: CASAGLTDTQYF
CDR3nt: TGTGCCAGCGCGGGACTCACAGATACGCAGTATTTT

d_gene: TRBD1
abundance: -
len: 15
v_gene: TRBV5-4
j_gene: TRBJ1-6
CDR3aa: CASSLLGTGESPLHF
CDR3nt: TGTGCCAGCAGCTTGTTGGGGACAGGAGAATCACCCCTCCACTTT

d_gene: -
abundance: -
len: 16
v_gene: TRBV11-2
j_gene: TRBJ2-1
CDR3aa: CASSLRGGLGNNEQFF
CDR3nt: TGTGCCAGCAGTCTTCGAGGCGGGTTGGGGAACAATGAGCAGTTCTTC

d_gene: -
abundance: -
len: 13
v_gene: TRBV25-1
j_gene: TRBJ1-1
CDR3aa: CASSELVNTEAFF
CDR3nt: TGTGCCAGCAGTGAGTTAGTGAACACTGAAGCTTTCTTT

d_gene: -
abundance: once
len: 15
v_gene: TRBV11-3
j_gene: TRBJ1-3
CDR3aa: CASSLGPGTGNTIYF
CDR3nt: TGTGCCAGCAGCCTTGGACCCGGCACTGGAAATACCATATATTTT

d_gene: -
abundance: -
len: 15
v_gene: TRBV19
j_gene: TRBJ1-1
CDR3aa: CASSIGAGSDTEAFF
CDR3nt: TGTGCCAGTAGTATAGGGGCGGGGTCGGACACTGAAGCTTTCTTT

d_gene: TRBD2
abundance: -
len: 15
v_gene: TRBV6-1
j_gene: TRBJ2-2
CDR3aa: CASSRGTSDTGELFF
CDR3nt: TGTGCCAGCAGCCGCGGGACTAGCGACACCGGGGAGCTGTTTTTT

d_gene: -
abundance: -
len: 12
v_gene: TRBV28
j_gene: TRBJ2-7
CDR3aa: CASSLRAYEQYF
CDR3nt: TGTGCCAGCAGTTTGAGGGCCTACGAGCAGTACTTC

d_gene: -
abundance: once
len: 14
v_gene: TRBV19
j_gene: TRBJ1-5
CDR3aa: CASSNFQGTQPQHF
CDR3nt: TGTGCCAGTAGTAACTTCCAGGGGACTCAGCCCCAGCATTTT

d_gene: -
abundance: -
len: 14
v_gene: TRBV7-9
j_gene: TRBJ2-7
CDR3aa: CASSPTTGAYEQYF
CDR3nt: TGTGCCAGCAGCCCCACGACTGGGGCCTACGAGCAGTACTTC

d_gene: TRBD2
abundance: -
len: 15
v_gene: TRBV7-2
j_gene: TRBJ2-7
CDR3aa: CASSLGGTSSQEQYF
CDR3nt: TGTGCCAGCAGCTTAGGGGGGACTAGCTCTCAAGAGCAGTACTTC

d_gene: -
abundance: -
len: 15
v_gene: TRBV10-3
j_gene: TRBJ2-7
CDR3aa: CAISDRDKSSYEQYF
CDR3nt: TGTGCCATCAGTGACCGGGACAAGAGCTCCTACGAGCAGTACTTC

d_gene: -
abundance: -
len: 13
v_gene: TRBV10-3
j_gene: TRBJ2-7
CDR3aa: CAIGLQRSGEQYF
CDR3nt: TGTGCCATCGGGCTGCAGCGGTCTGGTGAGCAGTACTTC

d_gene: TRBD2
abundance: -
len: 14
v_gene: TRBV29-1
j_gene: TRBJ2-7
CDR3aa: CSVATSGSPYEQYF
CDR3nt: TGCAGCGTTGCGACTAGCGGGAGCCCCTACGAGCAGTACTTC

d_gene: TRBD2
abundance: -
len: 20
v_gene: TRBV10-3
j_gene: TRBJ2-1
CDR3aa: CAISEARASGSSVLGNEQFF
CDR3nt: TGTGCCATCAGTGAGGCCCGGGCTAGCGGGAGTTCCGTATTGGGCAATGAGCAGTTCTTC

d_gene: -
abundance: -
len: 14
v_gene: TRBV5-6
j_gene: TRBJ1-6
CDR3aa: CASSSWTANSPLHF
CDR3nt: TGTGCCAGCAGCTCTTGGACAGCTAATTCACCCCTCCACTTT

d_gene: TRBD1
abundance: -
len: 16
v_gene: TRBV2
j_gene: TRBJ1-2
CDR3aa: CASTKRTGGQSYGYTF
CDR3nt: TGTGCCAGCACTAAGCGGACAGGGGGGCAATCCTATGGCTACACCTTC

d_gene: TRBD2
abundance: -
len: 19
v_gene: TRBV28
j_gene: TRBJ2-4
CDR3aa: CASSFFLPSGALEENIQYF
CDR3nt: TGTGCCAGCAGTTTTTTTCTCCCTAGCGGCGCCCTAGAGGAAAACATTCAGTACTTC

d_gene: -
abundance: -
len: 11
v_gene: TRBV6-1
j_gene: TRBJ1-5
CDR3aa: CASSEDQPQHF
CDR3nt: TGTGCCAGCAGTGAGGATCAGCCCCAGCATTTT